The clone carrying this T cell receptor beta chain has a count of ten or more. This sample is part of a study of regulatory T cells in long-lasting Graves disease. According to the study, TCR beta libraries were built with iRepertoire HTBI primers and CDR3-region Arm-PCR. From the multiplex PCR reads, TCRdb called clonotypes with MiXCR, one entry per CDR3 protein. Here the sample spans roughly 400,000 distinct CDR3 sequences, approximately 22% being singletons. The germline V gene has CDR1 MNHNS and CDR2 SASEGT. Trimming left V 2 bases short and J 1 base short, with 8 bases between. This CDR3 comprises 14 residues. Time point in this sample: persistent/refractory GD, antithyroid drugs over 5 years with positive TRAb. The authors made the TCR library using RNA they extracted from PBMCs.

The input for sequencing was peripheral blood mononuclear cells (PBMCs), taken when the disease was refractory, from a patient treated with antithyroid drugs. The J gene is TRBJ1-1, the V gene TRBV6-1, with D uncertain. This TCR was recovered from a female donor with Graves disease. The CDR3 loop reads CASSENGRNTEAFF. Written as DNA, the CDR3 is TGTGCCAGCAGTGAAAACGGACGGAACACTGAAGCTTTCTTT.